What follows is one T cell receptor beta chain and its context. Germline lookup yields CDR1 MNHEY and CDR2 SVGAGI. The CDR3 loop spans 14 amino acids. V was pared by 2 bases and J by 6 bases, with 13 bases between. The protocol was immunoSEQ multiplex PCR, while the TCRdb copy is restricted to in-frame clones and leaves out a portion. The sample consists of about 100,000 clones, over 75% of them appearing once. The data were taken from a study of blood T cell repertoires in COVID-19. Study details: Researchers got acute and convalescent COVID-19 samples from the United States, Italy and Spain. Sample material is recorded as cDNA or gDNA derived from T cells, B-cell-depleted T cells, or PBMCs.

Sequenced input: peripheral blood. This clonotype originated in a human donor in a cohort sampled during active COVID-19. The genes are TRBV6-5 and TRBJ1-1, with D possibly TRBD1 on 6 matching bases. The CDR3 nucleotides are TGTGCCAGCAGTTACAAGAGGGCAGGGGCTGAAGCTTTCTTT. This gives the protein CASSYKRAGAEAFF.